This TCR beta chain was sequenced for a study of shared T cell receptors in the human thymus. From germline, CDR1 is MGHDK and CDR2 SYGVNS. The ends were cut back, 6 bases at V and 0 bases at J, with 9 bases in the middle. The length of the CDR3 is 14 residues. A single count supports this clone. Assay: immunoSEQ multiplex PCR; the TCRdb copy retains only in-frame clones and omits some. The table lists around 730,000 clones, around 85% of them singletons. These records were also assigned to another study, of human thymus T cells. That source adds: Repertoires from thymus and blood appeared to show biased V and J gene usage. Related research examined unrelated individuals and reported that their thymic repertoires overlapped highly.

The sequenced sample was thymocytes. This chain joins TRBV25-1 and TRBJ1-3, with D possibly being TRBD1 (5 bases). This TCR derives from a girl less than two years old with a congenital heart defect. The chain's CDR3 is CASRDRYSGNTIYF. In nucleotides, the CDR3 is TGTGCCAGCAGAGACAGATACTCTGGAAACACCATATATTTT.